Presented here are 8 T cell receptor beta chains from one specimen sequenced in a study of identical twins. TCRdb reanalysed the 5' RACE reads using MiXCR and keeps one entry per CDR3 protein. The profile shows approximately 620,000 distinct CDR3 sequences, over 8.5% of them singletons. These data were likewise used in another study, on yellow fever vaccine responses in identical twins.

Material: PBMCs. The receptors here all came from a woman aged 18-30 years in good health.

The V gene is TRBV5-1, the J gene TRBJ1-6, with 9 bases identical to TRBD1. V lost 4 bases, J lost 7 bases, and 15 bases stayed unmatched. The CDR3 is 18 amino acids. Germline V gene data show CDR1 as SGHRS and CDR2 as YFSETQ. The CDR3 DNA reads as TGCGCCAGCAGCGGGGGTACAGGGGGCGAGTCTCGGAATTCACCCCTCCACTTT. This encodes CASSGGTGGESRNSPLHF.

This clonotype was observed a few times. The chain is built from TRBV7-3 and TRBJ2-3; no reliable D call. Trimming stripped 4 bases from V and 8 bases from J, with 22 bases between. The CDR3 has 16 residues. From germline, CDR1 is SGHTA and CDR2 FQGTGA. The CDR3 nucleotides are TGTGCCAGCAGCTCGCTTCGATCCGACCCTGCTGGTACGCAGTATTTT. It codes for CASSSLRSDPAGTQYF.

This clonotype came up a few times. The chain has TRBV5-1 and TRBJ2-1; 7 bases line up with TRBD2. The CDR3 sequence is 16 residues long. CDR1 is SGHRS, CDR2 YFSETQ, per germline. Trimming at V came to 3 bases and at J to 0 bases, leaving 6 bases not matched to a gene. Here the CDR3 DNA reads TGCGCCAGCAGCTGGGGGGACTACCGCTCCTACAATGAGCAGTTCTTC. Amino acids: CASSWGDYRSYNEQFF.

The chain carries TRBV18 and TRBJ2-1; D is ambiguous. CDR1 is KGHSH, CDR2 LQKENI, per germline. With 5 bases removed from V and 5 bases from J, the gap between germline ends came to 13 bases. The CDR3 sequence is 14 residues long. The CDR3: CASSDRSRNNEQFF. In nucleotides, the CDR3 is TGTGCCAGCTCAGACCGTTCTAGAAACAATGAGCAGTTCTTC.

This clonotype was counted ten times or more. CDR3: CASSSSGGRNYGYTF. CDR3 nucleotide sequence: TGCGCCAGCAGCTCATCAGGGGGCAGGAACTATGGCTACACCTTC. The rearrangement uses TRBV5-1 and TRBJ1-2; 8 bases agree with TRBD1. This CDR3 has 15 residues. In germline, CDR1 is SGHRS, CDR2 YFSETQ. With V trimmed by 3 bases and J by 2 bases, 6 bases remained unmatched.

This clonotype was seen more than once but under ten times. The V and J genes are TRBV6-5 and TRBJ1-2; D is ambiguous. The CDR3 covers 12 residues. CDR1 and CDR2 (germline): MNHEY, SVGAGI. V lost 6 bases and J lost 4, with 9 bases in between. This chain's CDR3 is CASRVDGYGYTF. CDR3 sequence (DNA): TGTGCCAGCAGGGTGGACGGCTATGGCTACACCTTC.

This clonotype was found a few times. The chain is built from TRBV15 and TRBJ2-2, with D tentatively TRBD1 or TRBD2 (5 bases each). Trimming shortened V by 1 base and J by 7 bases, and 13 bases separated the two germline ends. CDR1 is LNHNV and CDR2 is YYDKDF in the germline V gene (reference sequence). The CDR3 length is 15 residues. CDR3 bases: TGTGCCACCAGCAGAGGGAGAGGGACGGACGGGGAGCTGTTTTTT. Its translation: CATSRGRGTDGELFF.

The gene calls are TRBV29-1 and TRBJ2-1; 9 positions match TRBD1. V trimming: 3 bases; J trimming: 3 bases; junction bases outside the gene matches: 6. Germline V gives CDR1 SQVTM, CDR2 ANQGSEA. This CDR3 has 15 residues. The CDR3 DNA sequence: TGCAGCGTTGACCCCGGGACAGGGTACTACAATGAGCAGTTCTTC. Amino acid sequence: CSVDPGTGYYNEQFF.